Listed below are T cell receptor beta chains from one sample, sequenced in a study of cytomegalovirus exposure and HLA in healthy donors. Clones were sequenced by immunoSEQ multiplex PCR, and TCRdb holds only the in-frame ones, with some missing. The table includes 90,000 to 120,000 clones, approximately 80% detected once. Sequenced sample: PBMCs. The receptors derive from a middle-aged woman in good health and CMV-seronegative. Each CDR3 is given with its conserved first and last residue. Fields, in order: J gene, V gene, CDR3 protein.

TRBJ1-1	TRBV6-5	CASSYGASMDTEAFF
TRBJ1-4	TRBV28	CASNLAGLGLFF
TRBJ2-7	TRBV6-1	CASSEPTLPSSYEQYF
TRBJ1-1	TRBV27	CASSLSLGQREAFF
TRBJ2-1	TRBV28	CATNRGSGEQFF
TRBJ2-1	TRBV7-2	CASSSSGSINEQFF
TRBJ1-2	TRBV29-1	CSVEPQGARVNGYTF
TRBJ2-1	TRBV28	CASSFAGGDFNEQFF
TRBJ2-3	TRBV4-1	CASSRSPRGSTDTQYF
TRBJ1-1	TRBV20-1	CSTKRRGEAFF
TRBJ2-1	TRBV27	CASRRVLRDNEQFF
TRBJ1-3	TRBV2	CASRGQGDFSGNTIYF
TRBJ2-2	TRBV9	CASSVVATGELFF
TRBJ2-2	TRBV7-9	CASSPHPGLAGGVTGELFF
TRBJ2-5	TRBV29-1	CSAITGTVKETQYF
TRBJ2-7	TRBV21-1	CASSRRRTGLGPGQYF
TRBJ2-5	TRBV7-2	CASRWTEETQYF
TRBJ2-5	TRBV5-1	CASSLSGAETQYF
TRBJ2-6	TRBV28	CASSLGGKGANVLTF
TRBJ1-2	TRBV19	CASSTTYDSGYTF
TRBJ1-5	TRBV11-2	CASSLRDQPQHF
TRBJ1-3	TRBV6-5	CASTVGQGSGNTIYF
TRBJ2-1	TRBV5-1	CASSLVPLAGTYNEQFF
TRBJ1-3	TRBV5-6	CASSLGSVSLGNTIYF
TRBJ2-7	TRBV28	CASSPRDTSYEQYF
TRBJ2-5	TRBV28	CASSTGTSGNQETQYF
TRBJ1-5	TRBV27	CASSFGGNQPQHF
TRBJ2-1	TRBV7-6	CASSWTNNEQFF
TRBJ1-5	TRBV6-1	CASHDGDSNQPQHF
TRBJ2-3	TRBV10-3	CAISSGLAGITDTQYF
TRBJ2-1	TRBV27	CASSIQIAGVSEQFF